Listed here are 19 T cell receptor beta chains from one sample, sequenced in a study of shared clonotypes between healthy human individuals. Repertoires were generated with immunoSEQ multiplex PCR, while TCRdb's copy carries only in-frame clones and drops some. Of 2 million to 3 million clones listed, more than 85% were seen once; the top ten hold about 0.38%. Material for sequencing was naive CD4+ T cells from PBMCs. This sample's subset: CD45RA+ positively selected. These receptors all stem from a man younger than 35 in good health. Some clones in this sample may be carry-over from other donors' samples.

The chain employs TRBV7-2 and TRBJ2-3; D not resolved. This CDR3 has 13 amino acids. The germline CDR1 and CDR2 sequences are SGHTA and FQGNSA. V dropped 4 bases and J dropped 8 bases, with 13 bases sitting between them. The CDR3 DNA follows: TGTGCCAGCAGCTCCCTGGGGATACGTACGCAGTATTTT. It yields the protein CASSSLGIRTQYF.

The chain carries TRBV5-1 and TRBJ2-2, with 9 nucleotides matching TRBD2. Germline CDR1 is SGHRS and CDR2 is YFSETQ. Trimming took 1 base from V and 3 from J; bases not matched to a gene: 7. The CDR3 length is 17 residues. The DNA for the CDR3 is TGCGCCAGCAGCTTGAACTTAGCGGGGGTACACACCGGGGAGCTGTTTTTT. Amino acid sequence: CASSLNLAGVHTGELFF.

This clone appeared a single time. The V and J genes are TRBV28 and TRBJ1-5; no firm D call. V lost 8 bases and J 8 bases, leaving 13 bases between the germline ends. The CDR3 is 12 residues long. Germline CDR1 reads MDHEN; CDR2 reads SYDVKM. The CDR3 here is CASGGGKKPQHF. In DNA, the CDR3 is TGTGCCAGCGGTGGTGGCAAGAAGCCCCAGCATTTT.

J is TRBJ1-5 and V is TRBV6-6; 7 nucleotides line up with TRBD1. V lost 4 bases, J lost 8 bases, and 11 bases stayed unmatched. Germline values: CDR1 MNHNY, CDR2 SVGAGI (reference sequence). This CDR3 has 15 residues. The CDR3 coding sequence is TGTGCCAGCAGTTTAGGACAGGACCGTGTAAAGCCCCAGCATTTT. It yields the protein CASSLGQDRVKPQHF.

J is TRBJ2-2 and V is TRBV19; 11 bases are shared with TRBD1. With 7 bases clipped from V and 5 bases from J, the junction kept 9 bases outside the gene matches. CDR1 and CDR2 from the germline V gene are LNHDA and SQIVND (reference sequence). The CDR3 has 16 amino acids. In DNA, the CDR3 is TGTGCCAGTAAAATTACGGGACAGGGGGAAACCGGGGAGCTGTTTTTT. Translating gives CASKITGQGETGELFF.

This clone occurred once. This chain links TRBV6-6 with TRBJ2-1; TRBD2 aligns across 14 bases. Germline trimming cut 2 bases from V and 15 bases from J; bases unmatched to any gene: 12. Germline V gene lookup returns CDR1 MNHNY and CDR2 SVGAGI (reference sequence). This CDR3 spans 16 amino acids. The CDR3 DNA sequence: TGTGCCAGCAGTTACCCGGGACTAGCGGGGGCCCTGGGGGGGTTCTTC. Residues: CASSYPGLAGALGGFF.

The DNA for the CDR3 is TGTGCCACCAGCAGAGGGCCAGGGTCTAATGAAAAACTGTTTTTT. This encodes CATSRGPGSNEKLFF. This chain joins TRBV15 and TRBJ1-4; TRBD1 might be the D (5 bases). Germline loops: CDR1 LNHNV, CDR2 YYDKDF (reference sequence). Trimming removed 1 base at V and 3 bases at J, with 9 bases between. The CDR3 sequence is 15 residues long.

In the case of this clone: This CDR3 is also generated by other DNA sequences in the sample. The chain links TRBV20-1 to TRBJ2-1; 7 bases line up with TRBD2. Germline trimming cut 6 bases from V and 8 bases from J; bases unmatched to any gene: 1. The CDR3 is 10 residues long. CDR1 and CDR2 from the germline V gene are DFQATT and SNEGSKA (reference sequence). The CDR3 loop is CSAGRDEQFF. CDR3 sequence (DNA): TGCAGTGCAGGGAGGGATGAGCAGTTCTTC.

In DNA form, the CDR3 reads TGTGCCAGCAGCCAAGATTATCCCAGGGTAAGAGGAGCTTTCTTT. Translated: CASSQDYPRVRGAFF. V is TRBV4-2 and J is TRBJ1-1; possibly TRBD1 for D (5 bases). Trimming removed 0 bases at V and 10 bases at J, with 18 bases between. The CDR3 loop spans 15 amino acids. Germline V CDR1 and CDR2: LGHNA, YNFKEQ.

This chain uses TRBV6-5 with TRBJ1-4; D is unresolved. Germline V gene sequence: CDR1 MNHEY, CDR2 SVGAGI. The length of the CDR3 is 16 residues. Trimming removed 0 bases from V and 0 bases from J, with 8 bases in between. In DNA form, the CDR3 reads TGTGCCAGCAGTTACTCTCGGACTGCAACTAATGAAAAACTGTTTTTT. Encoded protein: CASSYSRTATNEKLFF.

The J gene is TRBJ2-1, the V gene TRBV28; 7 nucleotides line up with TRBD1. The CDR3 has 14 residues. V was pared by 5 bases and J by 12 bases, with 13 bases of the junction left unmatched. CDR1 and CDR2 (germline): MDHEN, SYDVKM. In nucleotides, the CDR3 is TGTGCCAGCAGTCCGAGACAGGGCTTTATGTTGCAGTTCTTC. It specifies CASSPRQGFMLQFF.

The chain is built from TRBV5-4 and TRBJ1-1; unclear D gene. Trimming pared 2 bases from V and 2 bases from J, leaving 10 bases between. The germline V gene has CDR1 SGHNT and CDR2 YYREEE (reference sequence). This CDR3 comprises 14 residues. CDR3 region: CASSLKKGNTEAFF. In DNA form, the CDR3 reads TGTGCCAGCAGCTTAAAGAAGGGCAACACTGAAGCTTTCTTT.

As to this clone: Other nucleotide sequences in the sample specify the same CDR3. The CDR3 spells CASSFYKEQYF. The CDR3, as DNA: TGTGCCAGCAGTTTCTACAAAGAGCAGTACTTC. The chain joins TRBV28 to TRBJ2-7; D call uncertain. CDR3 size: 11 residues. CDR1 is MDHEN and CDR2 is SYDVKM in the germline V gene. Trimming cost V 3 bases and J 7 bases, with 7 bases left between them.

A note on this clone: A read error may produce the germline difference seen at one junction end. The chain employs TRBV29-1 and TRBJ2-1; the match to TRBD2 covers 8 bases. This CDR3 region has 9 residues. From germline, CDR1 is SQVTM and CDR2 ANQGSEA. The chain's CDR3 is CSVPGLAVF. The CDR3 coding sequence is TGCAGCGTTCCCGGACTAGCTGTCTTC.

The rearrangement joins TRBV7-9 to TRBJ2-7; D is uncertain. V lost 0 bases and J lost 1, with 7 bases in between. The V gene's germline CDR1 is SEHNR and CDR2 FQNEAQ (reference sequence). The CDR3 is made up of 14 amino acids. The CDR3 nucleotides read TGTGCCAGCAGCTTAGCGGCCAATTCCTACGAGCAGTACTTC. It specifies CASSLAANSYEQYF. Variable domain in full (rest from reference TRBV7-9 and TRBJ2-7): DTGVSQNPRHKITKRGQNVTFRCDPISEHNRLYWYRQTLGQGPEFLTYFQNEAQLEKSRLLSDRFSAERPKGSFSTLEIQRTEQGDSAMYLCASSLAANSYEQYFGPGTRLTVT.

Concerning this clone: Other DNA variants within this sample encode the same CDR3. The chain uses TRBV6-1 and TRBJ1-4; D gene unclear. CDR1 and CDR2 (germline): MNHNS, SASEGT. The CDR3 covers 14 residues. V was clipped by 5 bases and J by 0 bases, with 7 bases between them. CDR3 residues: CASSFSATNEKLFF. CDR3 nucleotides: TGTGCCAGCAGTTTTAGTGCAACTAATGAAAAACTGTTTTTT.

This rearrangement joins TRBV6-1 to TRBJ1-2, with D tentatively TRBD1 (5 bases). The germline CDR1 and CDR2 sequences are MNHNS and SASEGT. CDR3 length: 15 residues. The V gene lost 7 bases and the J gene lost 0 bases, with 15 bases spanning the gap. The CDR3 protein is CASKEGLPPNYGYTF. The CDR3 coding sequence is TGTGCCAGCAAAGAGGGGCTTCCCCCTAACTATGGCTACACCTTC.

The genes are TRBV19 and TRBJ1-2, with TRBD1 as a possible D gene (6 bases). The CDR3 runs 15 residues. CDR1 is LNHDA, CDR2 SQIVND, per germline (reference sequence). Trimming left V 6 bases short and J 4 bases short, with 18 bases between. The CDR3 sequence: CASRPSTGGSYGYTF. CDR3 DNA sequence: TGTGCCAGTAGACCATCGACAGGTGGTTCCTATGGCTACACCTTC.

The CDR3 loop is CASSPPTSGRANEQFF. CDR3 DNA: TGTGCCAGCAGCCCCCCGACTAGCGGGAGGGCCAATGAGCAGTTCTTC. The chain carries TRBV5-5 and TRBJ2-1; 14 positions agree with TRBD2. The ends lost 4 bases at V and 6 bases at J; junction bases unmatched: 6. Per the germline V gene, CDR1 is SGHKS and CDR2 is YYEKEE (reference sequence). There are 16 residues in the CDR3.